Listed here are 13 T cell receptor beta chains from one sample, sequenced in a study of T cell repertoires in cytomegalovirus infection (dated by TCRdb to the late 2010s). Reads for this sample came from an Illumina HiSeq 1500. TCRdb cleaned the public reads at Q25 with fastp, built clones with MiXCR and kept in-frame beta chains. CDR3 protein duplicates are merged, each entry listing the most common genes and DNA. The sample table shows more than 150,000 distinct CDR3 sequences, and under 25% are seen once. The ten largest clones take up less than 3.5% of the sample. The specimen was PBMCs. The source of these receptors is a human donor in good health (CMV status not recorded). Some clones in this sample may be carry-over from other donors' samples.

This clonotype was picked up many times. CDR3 sequence (DNA): TGTGCCAGCGCAAGGACGGTCTCCTACGAGCAGTACTTC. Protein product: CASARTVSYEQYF. V usage is TRBV6-2 or TRBV6-3 and J usage is TRBJ2-7; D ambiguous. This CDR3 region has 13 residues. Trimming took off 8 bases at V and 0 bases at J, with 11 bases between the two ends. Germline values: CDR1 MNHEY, CDR2 SVGEGT.

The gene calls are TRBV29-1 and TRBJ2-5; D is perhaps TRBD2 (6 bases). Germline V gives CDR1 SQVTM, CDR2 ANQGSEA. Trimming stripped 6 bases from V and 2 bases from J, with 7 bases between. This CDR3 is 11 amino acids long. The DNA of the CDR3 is TGCAGCGTCGGACTACAAGAGACCCAGTACTTC. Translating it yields CSVGLQETQYF. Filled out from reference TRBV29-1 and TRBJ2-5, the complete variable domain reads SAVISQKPSRDICQRGTSLTIQCQVDSQVTMMFWYRQQPGQSLTLIATANQGSEATYESGFVIDKFPISRPNLTFSTLTVSNMSPEDSSIYLCSVGLQETQYFGPGTRLLVL.

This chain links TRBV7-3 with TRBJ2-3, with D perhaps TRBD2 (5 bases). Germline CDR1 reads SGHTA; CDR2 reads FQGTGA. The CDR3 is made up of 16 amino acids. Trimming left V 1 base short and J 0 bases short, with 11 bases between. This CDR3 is CASSLNGRTSTDTQYF. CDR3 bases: TGTGCCAGCAGCTTAAACGGCAGGACTAGCACAGATACGCAGTATTTT.

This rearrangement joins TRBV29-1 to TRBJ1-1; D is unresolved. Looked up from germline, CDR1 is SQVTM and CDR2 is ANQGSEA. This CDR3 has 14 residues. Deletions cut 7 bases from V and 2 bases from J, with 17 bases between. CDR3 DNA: TGCAGCGGCCGAAATCTCCGGGAAAACACTGAAGCTTTCTTT. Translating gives CSGRNLRENTEAFF.

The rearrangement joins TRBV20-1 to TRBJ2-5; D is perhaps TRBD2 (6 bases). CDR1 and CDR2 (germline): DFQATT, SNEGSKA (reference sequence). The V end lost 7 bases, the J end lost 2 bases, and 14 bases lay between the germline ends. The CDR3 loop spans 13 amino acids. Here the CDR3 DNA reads TGCAGTGTTGGGCGGGGAGCTCAAGAGACCCAGTACTTC. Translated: CSVGRGAQETQYF.

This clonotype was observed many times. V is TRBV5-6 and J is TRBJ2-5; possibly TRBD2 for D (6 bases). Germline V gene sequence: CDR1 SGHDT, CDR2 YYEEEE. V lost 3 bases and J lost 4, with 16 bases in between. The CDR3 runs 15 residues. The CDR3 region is CASSYPGRGGETQYF. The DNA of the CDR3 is TGTGCCAGCAGCTATCCGGGACGGGGAGGAGAGACCCAGTACTTC.

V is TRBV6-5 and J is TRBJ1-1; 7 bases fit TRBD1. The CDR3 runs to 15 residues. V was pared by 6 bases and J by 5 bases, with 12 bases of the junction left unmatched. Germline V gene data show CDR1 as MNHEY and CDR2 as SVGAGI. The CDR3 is CASSLRGLSKTEAFF. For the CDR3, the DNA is TGTGCCAGCAGCCTCAGGGGGTTGTCGAAGACTGAAGCTTTCTTT.

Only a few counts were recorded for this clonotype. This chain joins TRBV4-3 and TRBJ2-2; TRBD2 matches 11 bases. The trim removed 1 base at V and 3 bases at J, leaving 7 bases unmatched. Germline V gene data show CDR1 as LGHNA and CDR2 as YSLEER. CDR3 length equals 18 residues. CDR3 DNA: TGCGCCAGCAGCCAAGTGGGACTAGCGGACCGGTACACCGGGGAGCTGTTTTTT. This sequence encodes CASSQVGLADRYTGELFF.

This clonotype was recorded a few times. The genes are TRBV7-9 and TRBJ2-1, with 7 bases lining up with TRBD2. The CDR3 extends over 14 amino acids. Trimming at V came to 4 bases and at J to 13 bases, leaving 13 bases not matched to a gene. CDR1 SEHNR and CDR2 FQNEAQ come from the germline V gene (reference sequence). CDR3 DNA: TGTGCCAGCAGCTCCCAAACAAGGGAGGGCCAACAGTTCTTC. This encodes CASSSQTREGQQFF.

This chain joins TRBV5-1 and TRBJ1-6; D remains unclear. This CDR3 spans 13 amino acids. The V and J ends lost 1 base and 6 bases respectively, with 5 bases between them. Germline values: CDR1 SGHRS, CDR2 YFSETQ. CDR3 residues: CASSLKSNSPLHF. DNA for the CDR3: TGCGCCAGCAGCTTGAAGTCTAATTCACCCCTCCACTTT.

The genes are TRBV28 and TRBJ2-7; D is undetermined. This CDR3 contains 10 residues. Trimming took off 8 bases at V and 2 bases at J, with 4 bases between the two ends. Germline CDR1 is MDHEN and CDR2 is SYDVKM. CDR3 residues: CASGPYEQYF. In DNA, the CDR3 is TGTGCCAGCGGCCCCTACGAGCAGTACTTC.

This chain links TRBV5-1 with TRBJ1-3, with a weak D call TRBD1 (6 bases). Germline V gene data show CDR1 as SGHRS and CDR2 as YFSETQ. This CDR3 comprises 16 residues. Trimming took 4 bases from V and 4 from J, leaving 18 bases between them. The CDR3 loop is CASSPNSGGYGNTIYF. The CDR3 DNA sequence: TGCGCCAGCAGCCCCAATAGCGGGGGCTACGGAAACACCATATATTTT.

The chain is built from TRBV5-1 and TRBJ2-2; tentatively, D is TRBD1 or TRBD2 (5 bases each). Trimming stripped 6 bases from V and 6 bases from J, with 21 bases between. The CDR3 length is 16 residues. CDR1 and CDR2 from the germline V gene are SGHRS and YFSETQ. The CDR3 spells CASTRGPGGDAGELFF. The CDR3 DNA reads TGCGCCAGCACTAGGGGTCCAGGAGGTGATGCCGGGGAGCTGTTTTTT.